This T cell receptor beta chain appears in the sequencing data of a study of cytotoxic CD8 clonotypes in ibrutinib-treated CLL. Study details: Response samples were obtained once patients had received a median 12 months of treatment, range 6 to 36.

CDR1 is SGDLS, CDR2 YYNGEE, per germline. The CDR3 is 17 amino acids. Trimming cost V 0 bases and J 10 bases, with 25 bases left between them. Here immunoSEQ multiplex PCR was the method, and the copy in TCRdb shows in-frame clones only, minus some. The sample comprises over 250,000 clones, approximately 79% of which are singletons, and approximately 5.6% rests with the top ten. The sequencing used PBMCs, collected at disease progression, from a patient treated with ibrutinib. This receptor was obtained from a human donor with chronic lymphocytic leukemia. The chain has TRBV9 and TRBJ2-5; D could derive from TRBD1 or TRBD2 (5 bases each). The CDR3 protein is CASSVEGPIPLVRVQYF. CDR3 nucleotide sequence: TGTGCCAGCAGCGTAGAGGGACCGATCCCTTTGGTCAGGGTCCAGTACTTC.